This T cell receptor (beta chain) was identified during a study of blood T cell repertoires in COVID-19. Germline V gene sequence: CDR1 SGHAT, CDR2 FQNNGV. Trimming took off 3 bases at V and 4 bases at J, with 15 bases between the two ends. The CDR3 has 15 residues. Sequencing was performed with immunoSEQ multiplex PCR; in TCRdb, only in-frame clones are kept and a portion is missing. The sample lists 160,000 or so clones, around 82% occurring once. The sequenced sample consisted of PBMCs or T cells enriched from blood (not recorded which). This receptor was taken from a man between 60 and 75 years old who had recovered from COVID-19. The chain has TRBV11-2 and TRBJ1-1; the D gene is possibly TRBD1 (5 bases). CDR3 residues: CASSFSGREGTEAFF. Written as DNA, the CDR3 is TGTGCCAGCAGCTTTTCGGGCAGGGAGGGCACTGAAGCTTTCTTT.